Following are 9 T cell receptor beta chains from one sample sequenced in a study of T cell repertoires in cytomegalovirus infection. TCRdb reprocessed the reads with MiXCR, giving one entry per CDR3 protein. The sample has approximately 990,000 distinct CDR3 sequences; roughly 31% are singletons. These receptors' antigens are unknown. Specimen: cultured CD8+ T cells from PBMCs, collected from culture after CMV antigen stimulation. These receptors were obtained from a human donor in good health (CMV status not recorded). Some clones in this sample may be carry-over from other donors' samples.

This clonotype has only a few counts. This rearrangement joins TRBV27 to TRBJ1-6; D ambiguous. Trimming left V 8 bases short and J 8 bases short, with 10 bases between. CDR1 is MNHEY, CDR2 SMNVEV, per germline (reference sequence). CDR3 length equals 12 residues. The CDR3 protein is CASRYKYSPLHF. CDR3 coding DNA: TGTGCCAGCCGGTACAAGTATTCACCCCTCCACTTT.

In the case of this clonotype: Just one base apart from a much larger clone, this may be a read error. The gene calls are TRBV7-6 and TRBJ2-3; D may be TRBD1 or TRBD2 (5 bases each). This CDR3 has 16 residues. Germline lookup yields CDR1 SGHVS and CDR2 FNYEAQ. The CDR3 is CANSSGAGGSTDTQYF. DNA of the CDR3: TGTGCCAACAGCTCCGGGGCGGGCGGCAGCACAGATACGCAGTATTTT.

The chain links TRBV4-1 to TRBJ2-5; a weak D match, TRBD2 (5 bases). Trimming removed 1 base from V and 2 bases from J, with 29 bases in between. The CDR3 runs 21 residues. Germline CDR1 is MGHRA and CDR2 is YSYEKL. CDR3 residues: CASSQGVLFGVPPLPQETQYF. The CDR3 DNA reads as TGCGCCAGCAGCCAAGGGGTCCTTTTCGGGGTGCCTCCCCTCCCTCAAGAGACCCAGTACTTC.

This clonotype was detected many times. This chain joins TRBV27 and TRBJ2-1; D may match TRBD1 or TRBD2 (6 bases each). Germline V gene lookup returns CDR1 MNHEY and CDR2 SMNVEV (reference sequence). This CDR3 is built from 16 residues. V was trimmed by 4 bases and J by 1 base, leaving 14 bases between them. The CDR3 loop reads CASSSQGGVSYNEQFF. Written as DNA, the CDR3 is TGTGCCAGCAGTTCACAGGGAGGAGTATCCTACAATGAGCAGTTCTTC.

In this sample, this clonotype turned up a few times. The J gene is TRBJ2-2, the V gene TRBV19; a weak D match, TRBD2 (5 bases). The CDR3 loop spans 13 amino acids. Per the germline V gene, CDR1 is LNHDA and CDR2 is SQIVND (reference sequence). The ends were cut back, 6 bases at V and 5 bases at J, with 10 bases in the middle. Here the CDR3 reads CASSGVWTGELFF. CDR3 coding DNA: TGTGCCAGTAGCGGGGTGTGGACCGGGGAGCTGTTTTTT.

The chain joins TRBV15 to TRBJ2-3; 11 bases are a match to TRBD2. After removal of 1 base from V and 3 bases from J, the junction contained 6 bases not matched to a gene. Germline-derived CDR1 and CDR2 are LNHNV and YYDKDF (reference sequence). The CDR3 runs to 17 residues. The DNA of the CDR3 is TGTGCCACCAGCAGAGGTTCACTAGCGGGGGTAACAGATACGCAGTATTTT. The encoded protein is CATSRGSLAGVTDTQYF.

This clonotype came up a few times. The rearrangement links TRBV11-2 to TRBJ2-3; either TRBD1 or TRBD2 may supply D (5 bases each). The CDR3 spans 12 residues. The germline V gene has CDR1 SGHAT and CDR2 FQNNGV. CDR3 bases: TGTGCGGCCGGGACGGGCACAGATACGCAGTATTTT. This translates into CAAGTGTDTQYF.

This clonotype was seen at least ten times. This sequence joins TRBV19 and TRBJ1-1; TRBD1 aligns across 8 bases. The CDR3 length is 15 residues. CDR1 LNHDA and CDR2 SQIVND come from the germline V gene (reference sequence). Germline trimming cut 5 bases from V and 2 bases from J; bases unmatched to any gene: 7. CDR3 sequence (DNA): TGTGCCAGTAGTCGCGACAGGGGACTTAACACTGAAGCTTTCTTT. Protein: CASSRDRGLNTEAFF.

In this sample, this clonotype turned up a few times. The chain employs TRBV15 and TRBJ1-5; 8 bases match TRBD1. In germline, CDR1 is LNHNV, CDR2 YYDKDF (reference sequence). The V gene end was trimmed by 3 bases and the J gene end by 4 bases; junction bases not matched to a gene: 5. This CDR3 contains 15 residues. The CDR3 here is CATSSRTGLNQPQHF. The CDR3 DNA sequence: TGTGCCACCAGCAGTCGGACAGGGCTAAATCAGCCCCAGCATTTT.